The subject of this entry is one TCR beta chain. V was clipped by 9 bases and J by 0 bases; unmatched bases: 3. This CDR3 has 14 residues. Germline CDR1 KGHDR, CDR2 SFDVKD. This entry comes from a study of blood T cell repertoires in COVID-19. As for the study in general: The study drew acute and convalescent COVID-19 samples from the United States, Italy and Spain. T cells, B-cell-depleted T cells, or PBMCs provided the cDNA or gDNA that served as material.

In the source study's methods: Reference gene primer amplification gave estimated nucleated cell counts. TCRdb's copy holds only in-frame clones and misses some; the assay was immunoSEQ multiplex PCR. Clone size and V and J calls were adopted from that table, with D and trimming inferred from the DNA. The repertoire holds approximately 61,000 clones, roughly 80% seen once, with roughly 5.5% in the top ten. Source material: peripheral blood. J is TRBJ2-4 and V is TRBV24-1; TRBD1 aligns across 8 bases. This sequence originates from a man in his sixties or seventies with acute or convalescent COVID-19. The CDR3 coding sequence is TGTGCCACCGGACAGGGTATAGCCAAAAACATTCAGTACTTC. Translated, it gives CATGQGIAKNIQYF.